This T cell receptor beta chain originates from a study of blood T cells in healthy people across ages. Study details: For every two T cells, template switching captured about one barcoded beta molecule.

The sample holds a few counts of this clonotype. What it binds is unknown. Germline values: CDR1 DFQATT, CDR2 SNEGSKA (reference sequence). This CDR3 has 15 amino acids. V lost 0 bases and J 0 bases, leaving 11 bases between the germline ends. Study observations and caveats: Both naive CD4+ cell counts and diversity were greater in long-lived donors than in aged donors.

Primers used in a second PCR of roughly 7 to 12 cycles were a sample-barcoded 5' primer and a J-beta primer mix. TCRdb reprocessed the 5' RACE reads via MiXCR and lists one record per CDR3 protein. The sample includes about a million distinct CDR3 sequences, roughly 52% of them seen just once. The chain links TRBV20-1 to TRBJ2-5, with TRBD2 as a possible D gene (6 bases). The sequencing input was blood. This clonotype originated in a man aged 25-45 years in good health. The CDR3 sequence is CSAREGSGHQETQYF. CDR3 in DNA: TGCAGTGCTAGAGAGGGTAGCGGACACCAAGAGACCCAGTACTTC.